The T cell receptor beta chain described here comes from a study of PD-L1 blockade in urothelial cancer (dated by TCRdb to 2017 to 2019). With regard to the full study: Therapy was started around 2014 for all patients, and atezolizumab 1,200 mg was administered intravenously every 3 weeks. About 85% of the roughly 30 patients were males with bladder-origin urothelial cancer, and about 65% of the 29 reported a prior smoking history. An ECOG performance status of 0 or 1 was recorded for the patients, and 0 to 3 prior chemotherapy regimens had been received by the patients. Blood samples were analyzed at two time points: 3 weeks after treatment start (second dose) and 6 weeks after treatment start. Blood samples yielded a median of about 150,000 T cells and around 80,000 unique TCRs, with median clonality 0.080. The study was an exploratory multi-omic analysis of somatic, immune and clinical correlates of response to PD-L1 blockade with atezolizumab in urothelial cancer. TCR sequencing covered pretreatment tumor samples and matched, serially collected peripheral blood taken before and after atezolizumab treatment. Progression-free survival longer than 6 months counted as durable clinical benefit, and TCR features were additionally tested against both progression-free and overall survival. In the same patients, whole exome sequencing and RNA sequencing of pretreatment tumors were performed in addition to TCR sequencing. Durable clinical benefit was achieved by nine patients and was not achieved by 20 patients. Pretreatment blood TCR-seq was available for around 29 patients, at least one posttreatment blood collection was obtained for approximately 24 patients, and tumor TCR-seq was available for approximately 24 patients. General conclusions and limits of the study: A pretreatment peripheral blood TCR clonality below the median was linked to improved progression-free and overall survival. Because the sample size was small (n = 29) and many of the analyses were exploratory, the results are meant to be hypothesis-generating. Greater expansion of tumor-associated TCR clones in peripheral blood 3 weeks after the start of treatment was observed in patients with durable benefit (n of about 20, p = 0.022).

A cohort of some 29 patients with locally advanced or metastatic urothelial carcinoma, treated at Memorial Sloan Kettering on a trial protocol, was included. Peripheral blood mononuclear cells were collected from each patient pretreatment and during treatment, giving between 1 and 8 total time points per patient. The Qiagen DNeasy Blood extraction kit was used to purify genomic DNA from total PBMCs and tumor samples. PBMCs were collected pretreatment and during treatment, and were isolated and stored as previously described. A remark on this clone: Its antigen target is currently unknown. No clone much larger than this one lies a single base away; base qualities are absent.

Synthetic TCR analog templates were spiked into each PCR to estimate absolute template abundance from read counts. Using the immunoSEQ assay, TCRbeta CDR3 regions were amplified from genomic DNA with bias-controlled V and J gene primers. Sequencing of rearranged TCRbeta segments was performed at approximately 20X coverage. The paper's processing steps were these. Sequencing errors were corrected by clustering, and CDR3s were annotated against IMGT so that V, D and J genes could be assigned. Out-of-frame and stop-codon sequences were excluded, and only productive TCRbeta rearrangements were used in downstream analyses. Clonality was calculated as one minus the Shannon entropy normalized by the log of the number of unique productive sequences. Fisher's exact test with Benjamini-Hochberg correction, using a cutoff of adjusted p below 0.01, was how clones that differed between time points or between blood and tumor were identified. As stored in TCRdb, this immuneACCESS dataset retains in-frame rearrangements with V and J assigned. A fraction of the clones does not appear; measured against another copy, unresolved V genes explain less than half of the discrepancy, and the remainder lacks a known reason. The V and J calls and the clone size are those of that table, but D and trimming were determined from the DNA. This sample holds under 130,000 clones; roughly 88% were observed only once. 2.4% of the sample lies in the top ten.

Unmatched junction bases come to 10, with V trimmed by 4 bases and J by 4 bases. Per the germline V gene, SGHTS is the CDR1 and YDEGEE is the CDR2. From cysteine to phenylalanine, the CDR3 is 16 amino acids long. The sequence is cut down to CDR3 DNA, 48 bases in frame from base 1. The receptor comes from a man aged 50 or older with urothelial cancer. Material: PBMCs, obtained around atezolizumab (anti-PD-L1) treatment. The sequence joins TRBV5-8 to TRBJ2-1, with 8 junctional bases fitting TRBD2. The CDR3 protein sequence reads: CASSPREAKRYNEQFF. The DNA is as follows: TGTGCCAGCAGCCCGCGGGAGGCCAAAAGATACAATGAGCAGTTCTTC. Beyond the CDR3, the reference TRBV5-8 and TRBJ2-1 genes provide the residues; the full variable domain reads: EAGVTQSPTHLIKTRGQQATLRCSPISGHTSVYWYQQALGLGLQFLLWYDEGEERNRGNFPPRFSGRQFPNYSSELNVNALELEDSALYLCASSPREAKRYNEQFFGPGTRLTVL.